This T cell receptor beta chain was identified during a study of blood T cell repertoires in COVID-19. J was trimmed by 6 bases and V by 4 bases; bases with no gene match: 4. Germline CDR1 LGHDT, CDR2 YNNKEL (reference sequence). The CDR3 loop spans 15 amino acids. Some clones are missing from TCRdb's copy, which holds only in-frame ones; the method was immunoSEQ multiplex PCR. The sample carries over 400,000 clones, 80% to 90% recorded once. In its sample, this clone was seen once. The sequence came from a human donor in a cohort sampled during active COVID-19. V gene TRBV3-1 (or the pseudogene TRBV3-2) combines with J gene TRBJ2-1; 12 nucleotides line up with TRBD2. The sample taken for sequencing was peripheral blood. As DNA, the CDR3 is TGTGCCAGCAGCCTGCTAGCGGGAGGGACCAATGAGCAGTTCTTC. This encodes CASSLLAGGTNEQFF.